This T cell receptor beta chain was identified during a study of T cells after yellow fever vaccination. Points from the study as a whole: The study noted that FACS-sorted repertoires could contain abundant clonotypes contaminating from the bulk population. Reappearance after the booster was seen for most primary-vaccination clones, at 95% to 96% CD4 and around 90% CD8.

This CDR3 has 15 amino acids. Germline-derived CDR1 and CDR2 are MRHNA and SNTAGT. Trimming at V came to 3 bases and at J to 0 bases, leaving 2 bases not matched to a gene. The TCR cDNA carried a universal primer site and UMIs from 5'RACE template switching. Via MiXCR, TCRdb re-called the 5' RACE reads, giving one row per CDR3 protein. The sample gives about 350,000 distinct CDR3 sequences, 8% to 9.5% of which show up once; around 17% is in the top ten. Comments on this clonotype: Its antigen is not identified.

This chain uses TRBV6-4 with TRBJ2-3; 8 positions agree with TRBD2. This receptor was obtained from a man younger than 35 who received the YFV17D yellow fever vaccine. Sequenced here: PBMCs, sampled around 45 days after the first yellow fever vaccination. This CDR3 reads CASSDVAGSTDTQYF. The CDR3, as DNA: TGTGCCAGCAGTGATGTAGCGGGGAGCACAGATACGCAGTATTTT.